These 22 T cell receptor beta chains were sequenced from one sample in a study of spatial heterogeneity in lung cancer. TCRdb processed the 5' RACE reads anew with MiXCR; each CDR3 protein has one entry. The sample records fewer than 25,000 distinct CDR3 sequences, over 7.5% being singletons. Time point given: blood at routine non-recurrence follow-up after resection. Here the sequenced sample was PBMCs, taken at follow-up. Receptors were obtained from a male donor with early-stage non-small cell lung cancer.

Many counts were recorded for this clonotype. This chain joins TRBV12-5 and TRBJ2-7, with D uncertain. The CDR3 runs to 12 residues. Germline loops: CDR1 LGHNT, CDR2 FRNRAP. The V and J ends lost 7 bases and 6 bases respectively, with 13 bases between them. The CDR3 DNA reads TGTGCTAGTGCCATCAATGGTCGCGAGCAGTACTTC. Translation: CASAINGREQYF.

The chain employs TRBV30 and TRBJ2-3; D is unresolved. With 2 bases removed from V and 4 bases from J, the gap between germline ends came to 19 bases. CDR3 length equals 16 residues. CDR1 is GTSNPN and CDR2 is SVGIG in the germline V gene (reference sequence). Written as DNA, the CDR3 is TGTGCCTGGAGTATTCAACTCCTCGGGTCCGCAGATACGCAGTATTTT. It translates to CAWSIQLLGSADTQYF.

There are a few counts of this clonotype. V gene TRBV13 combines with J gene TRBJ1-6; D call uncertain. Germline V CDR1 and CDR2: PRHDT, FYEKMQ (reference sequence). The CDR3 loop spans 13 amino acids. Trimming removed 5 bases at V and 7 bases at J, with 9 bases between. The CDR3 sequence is CASSPIGNSPLHF. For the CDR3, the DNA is TGTGCCAGCAGCCCTATTGGCAATTCACCCCTCCACTTT.

The CDR3 DNA reads TGCAGCGCACAGGGGTCTTACGAGCAGTACTTC. Amino acid sequence: CSAQGSYEQYF. The V call is TRBV29-1, the J call TRBJ2-7, with TRBD1 matching 7 bases. The CDR3 is made up of 11 amino acids. J was trimmed by 4 bases and V by 7 bases; bases with no gene match: 4. Per the germline V gene, CDR1 is SQVTM and CDR2 is ANQGSEA.

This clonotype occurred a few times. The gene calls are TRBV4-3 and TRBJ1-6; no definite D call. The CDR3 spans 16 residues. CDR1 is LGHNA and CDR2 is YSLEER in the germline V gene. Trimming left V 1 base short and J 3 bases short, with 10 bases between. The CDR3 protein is CASSQGAGFYNSPLHF. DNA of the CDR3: TGCGCCAGCAGCCAAGGGGCAGGCTTCTATAATTCACCCCTCCACTTT.

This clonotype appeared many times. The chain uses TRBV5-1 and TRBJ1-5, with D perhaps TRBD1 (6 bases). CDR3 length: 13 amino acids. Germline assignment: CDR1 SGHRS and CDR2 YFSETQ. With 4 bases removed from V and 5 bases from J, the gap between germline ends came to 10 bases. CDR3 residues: CASSADRDQPQHF. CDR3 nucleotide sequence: TGCGCCAGCAGCGCGGACAGAGATCAGCCCCAGCATTTT.

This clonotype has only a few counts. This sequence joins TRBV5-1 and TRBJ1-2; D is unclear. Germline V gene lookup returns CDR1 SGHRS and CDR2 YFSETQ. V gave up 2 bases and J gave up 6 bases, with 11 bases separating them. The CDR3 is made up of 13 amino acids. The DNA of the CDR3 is TGCGCCAGCAGCTTCTTGCCCGGTGATGGCTACACCTTC. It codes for CASSFLPGDGYTF.

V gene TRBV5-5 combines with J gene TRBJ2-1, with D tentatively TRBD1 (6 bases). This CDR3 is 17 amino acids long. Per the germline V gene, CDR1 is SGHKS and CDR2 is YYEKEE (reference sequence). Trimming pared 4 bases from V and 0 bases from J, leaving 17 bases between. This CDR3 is CASSAFGSGASYNEQFF. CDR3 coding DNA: TGTGCCAGCAGCGCCTTTGGCTCAGGGGCCTCCTACAATGAGCAGTTCTTC. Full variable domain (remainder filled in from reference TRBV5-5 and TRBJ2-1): DAGVTQSPTHLIKTRGQQVTLRCSPISGHKSVSWYQQVLGQGPQFIFQYYEKEERGRGNFPDRFSARQFPNYSSELNVNALLLGDSALYLCASSAFGSGASYNEQFFGPGTRLTVL.

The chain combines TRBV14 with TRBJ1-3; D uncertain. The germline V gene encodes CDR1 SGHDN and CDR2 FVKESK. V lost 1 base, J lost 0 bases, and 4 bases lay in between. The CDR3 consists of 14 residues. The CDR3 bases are TGTGCCAGCAGCCAAGCATACTCTGGAAACACCATATATTTT. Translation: CASSQAYSGNTIYF. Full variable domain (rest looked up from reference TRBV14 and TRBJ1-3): EAGVTQFPSHSVIEKGQTVTLRCDPISGHDNLYWYRRVMGKEIKFLLHFVKESKQDESGMPNNRFLAERTGGTYSTLKVQPAELEDSGVYFCASSQAYSGNTIYFGEGSWLTVV.

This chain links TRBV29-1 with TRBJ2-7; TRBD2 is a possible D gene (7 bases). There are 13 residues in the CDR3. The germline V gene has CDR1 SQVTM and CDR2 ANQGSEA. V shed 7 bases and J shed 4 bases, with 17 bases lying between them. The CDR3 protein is CSARGGARYEQYF. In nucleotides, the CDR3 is TGCAGCGCCAGAGGGGGGGCGCGATACGAGCAGTACTTC.

The CDR3 here is CASSLVSSGGTGELFF. CDR3 in DNA: TGCGCCAGCAGCTTGGTCTCTAGCGGGGGCACCGGGGAGCTGTTTTTT. V usage is TRBV5-1 and J usage is TRBJ2-2, with 10 bases fitting TRBD2. With 0 bases clipped from V and 4 bases from J, the junction kept 3 bases outside the gene matches. CDR3 length: 16 amino acids. Germline CDR1 and CDR2: SGHRS and YFSETQ.

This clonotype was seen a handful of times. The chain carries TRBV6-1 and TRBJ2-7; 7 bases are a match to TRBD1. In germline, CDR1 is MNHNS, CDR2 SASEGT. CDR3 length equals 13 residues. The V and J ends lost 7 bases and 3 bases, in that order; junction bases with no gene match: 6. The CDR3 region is CASTWTGFYEQYF. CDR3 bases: TGTGCCAGCACGTGGACAGGTTTCTACGAGCAGTACTTC.

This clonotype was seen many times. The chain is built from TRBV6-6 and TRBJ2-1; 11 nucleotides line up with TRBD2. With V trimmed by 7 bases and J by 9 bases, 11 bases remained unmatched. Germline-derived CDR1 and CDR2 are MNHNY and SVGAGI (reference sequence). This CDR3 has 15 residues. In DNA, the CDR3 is TGTGCCAGCACCCTTCGGCTAGCGGGGGGCGCTGAGCAGTTCTTC. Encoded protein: CASTLRLAGGAEQFF.

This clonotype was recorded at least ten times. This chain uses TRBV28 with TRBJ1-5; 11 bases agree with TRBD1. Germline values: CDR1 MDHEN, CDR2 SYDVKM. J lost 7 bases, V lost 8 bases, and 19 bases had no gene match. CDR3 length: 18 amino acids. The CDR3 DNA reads TGTGCCAGCTCTTGGCGTCCCGGGACAGGGGGTCGTGGACAGCCCCAGCATTTT. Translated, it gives CASSWRPGTGGRGQPQHF.

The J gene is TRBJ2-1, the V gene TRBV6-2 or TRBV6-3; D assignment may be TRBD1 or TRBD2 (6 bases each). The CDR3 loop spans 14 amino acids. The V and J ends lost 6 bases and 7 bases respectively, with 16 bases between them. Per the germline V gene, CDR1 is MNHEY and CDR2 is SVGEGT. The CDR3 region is CASSRDIRENEQFF. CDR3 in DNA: TGTGCCAGCAGCCGGGACATTCGGGAGAATGAGCAGTTCTTC.

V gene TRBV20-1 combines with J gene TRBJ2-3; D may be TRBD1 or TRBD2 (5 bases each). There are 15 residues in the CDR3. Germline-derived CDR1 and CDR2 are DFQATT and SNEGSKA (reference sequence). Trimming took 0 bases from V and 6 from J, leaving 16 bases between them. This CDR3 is CSAREFRDPLDTQYF. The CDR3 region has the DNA TGCAGTGCTAGAGAATTTAGGGACCCTCTTGATACGCAGTATTTT.

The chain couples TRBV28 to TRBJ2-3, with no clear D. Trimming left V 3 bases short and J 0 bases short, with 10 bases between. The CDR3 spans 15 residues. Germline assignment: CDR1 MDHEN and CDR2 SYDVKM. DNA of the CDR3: TGTGCCAGCAGTTTTTTACCGAGGAGCACAGATACGCAGTATTTT. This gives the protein CASSFLPRSTDTQYF.

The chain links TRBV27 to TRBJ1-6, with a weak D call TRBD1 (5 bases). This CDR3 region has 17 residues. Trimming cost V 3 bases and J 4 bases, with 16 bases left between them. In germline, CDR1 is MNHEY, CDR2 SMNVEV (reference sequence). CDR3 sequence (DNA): TGTGCCAGCAGTTTGTTGTCAGGGACTAGATATAATTCACCCCTCCACTTT. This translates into CASSLLSGTRYNSPLHF.

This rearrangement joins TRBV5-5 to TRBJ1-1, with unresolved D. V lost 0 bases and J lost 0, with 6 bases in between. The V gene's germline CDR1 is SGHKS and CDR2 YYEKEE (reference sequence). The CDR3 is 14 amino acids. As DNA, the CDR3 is TGTGCCAGCAGCTTGGTCGTCATGAACACTGAAGCTTTCTTT. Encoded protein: CASSLVVMNTEAFF.

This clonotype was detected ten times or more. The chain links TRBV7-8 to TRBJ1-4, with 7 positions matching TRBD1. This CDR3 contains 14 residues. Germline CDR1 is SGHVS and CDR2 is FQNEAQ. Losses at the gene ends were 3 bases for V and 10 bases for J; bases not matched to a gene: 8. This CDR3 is CASSLGQPLGKLFF. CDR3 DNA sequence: TGTGCCAGCAGCTTGGGACAGCCCTTGGGAAAACTGTTTTTT.

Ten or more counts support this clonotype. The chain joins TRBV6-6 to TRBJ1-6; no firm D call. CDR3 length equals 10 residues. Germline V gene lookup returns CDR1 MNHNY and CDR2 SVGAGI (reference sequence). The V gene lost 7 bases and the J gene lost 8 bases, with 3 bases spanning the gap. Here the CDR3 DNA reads TGTGCCAGCAATCATTCACCCCTCCACTTT. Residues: CASNHSPLHF.

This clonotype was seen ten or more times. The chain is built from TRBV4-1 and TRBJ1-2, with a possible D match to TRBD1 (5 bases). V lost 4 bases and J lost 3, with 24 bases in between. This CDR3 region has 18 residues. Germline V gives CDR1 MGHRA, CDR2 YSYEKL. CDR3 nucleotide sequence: TGCGCCAGCAGCCTTAGATATGGGCCGAACAAAGGGGACTATGGCTACACCTTC. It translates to CASSLRYGPNKGDYGYTF.